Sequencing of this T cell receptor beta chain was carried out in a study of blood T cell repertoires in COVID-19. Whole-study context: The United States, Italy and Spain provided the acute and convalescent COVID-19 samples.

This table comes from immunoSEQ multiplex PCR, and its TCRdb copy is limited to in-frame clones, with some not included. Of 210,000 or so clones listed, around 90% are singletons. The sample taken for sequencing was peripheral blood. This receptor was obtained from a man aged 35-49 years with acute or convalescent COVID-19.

CDR3 in DNA: TGTGCCAGCAGCCCCCGGACAGGGCCCCAAGGGGGTGGCTACACCTTC. Its protein is CASSPRTGPQGGGYTF. V and J are TRBV7-2 and TRBJ1-2; 8 positions match TRBD1. J gave up 7 bases and V 5 bases, and 15 bases lay outside the gene matches. Germline-derived CDR1 and CDR2 are SGHTA and FQGNSA. This CDR3 region has 16 residues.